These 5 T cell receptor beta chains came from one sample sequenced in a study of identical twins. TCRdb reprocessed the 5' RACE reads with MiXCR, giving one entry per CDR3 protein. The sample has about 500,000 distinct CDR3 sequences, 14% seen once. These data also featured in a second study, about yellow fever vaccine responses in identical twins.

Specimen: CD4+ T cells sorted from blood. The receptors here all came from a woman aged 18-29 years in good health.

This clonotype was seen a handful of times. The V gene is TRBV7-9, the J gene TRBJ1-2; TRBD1 matches 7 bases. CDR3 length equals 17 residues. The germline gives CDR1 SEHNR, CDR2 FQNEAQ (reference sequence). V dropped 4 bases and J dropped 1; count of bases not matched to a gene: 12. CDR3 protein: CASSSISTGRSNYGYTF. CDR3 sequence (DNA): TGTGCCAGCAGCTCCATCTCGACAGGGCGAAGTAACTATGGCTACACCTTC.

This clonotype was counted a few times. The J gene is TRBJ2-7, the V gene TRBV28; TRBD2 matches at 11 bases. The germline V gene encodes CDR1 MDHEN and CDR2 SYDVKM. There are 15 residues in the CDR3. Trimming took 4 bases from V and 3 from J; bases not matched to a gene: 5. The CDR3 DNA is TGTGCCAGCAGTTCCCCCACTAGCGGGAGCTACGAGCAGTACTTC. It encodes CASSSPTSGSYEQYF.

This clonotype was seen a few times. The chain joins TRBV20-1 to TRBJ2-5; 8 bases are a match to TRBD2. The trim removed 4 bases at V and 4 bases at J, leaving 14 bases unmatched. The germline gives CDR1 DFQATT, CDR2 SNEGSKA (reference sequence). There are 16 residues in the CDR3. CDR3 in DNA: TGCAGTGCTACCCCAGAGGGCGGGAGGTTTGGAGAGACCCAGTACTTC. Translated: CSATPEGGRFGETQYF.

A few counts support this clonotype. The rearrangement uses TRBV5-1 and TRBJ2-2, with D possibly TRBD1 on 6 matching bases. V dropped 0 bases and J dropped 3 bases, with 12 bases sitting between them. The CDR3 extends over 16 amino acids. Germline V gene data show CDR1 as SGHRS and CDR2 as YFSETQ. DNA for the CDR3: TGCGCCAGCAGCTTGGGACAGGCCTTGGACACCGGGGAGCTGTTTTTT. Protein sequence: CASSLGQALDTGELFF.

On this clonotype: Just one base apart from a much larger clone, this may be a read error. V usage is TRBV6-5 and J usage is TRBJ2-5; the D gene is possibly TRBD2 (6 bases). The CDR3 length is 16 residues. Germline CDR1 and CDR2: MNHEY and SVGAGI. CDR3 sequence reads: CASSYGAGKGEENQYF. CDR3 bases: TGTGCCAGCAGTTACGGGGCGGGAAAAGGAGAAGAGAACCAGTACTTC.